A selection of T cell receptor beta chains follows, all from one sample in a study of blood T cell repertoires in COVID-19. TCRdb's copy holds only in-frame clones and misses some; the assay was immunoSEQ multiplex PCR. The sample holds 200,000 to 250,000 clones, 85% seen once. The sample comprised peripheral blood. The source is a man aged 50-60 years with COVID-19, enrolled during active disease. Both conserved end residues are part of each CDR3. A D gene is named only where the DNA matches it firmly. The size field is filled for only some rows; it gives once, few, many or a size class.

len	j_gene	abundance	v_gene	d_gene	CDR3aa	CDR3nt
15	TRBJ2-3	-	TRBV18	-	CASSPDSFYTDTQYF	TGTGCCAGCTCACCGGACAGTTTTTACACAGATACGCAGTATTTT
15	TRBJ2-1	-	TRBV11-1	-	CASSLTGSPHNEQFF	TGTGCCAGCAGCCTTACAGGGAGTCCACACAATGAGCAGTTCTTC
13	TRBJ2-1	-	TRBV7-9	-	CASSLGGLLPEFF	TGTGCCAGCAGCTTAGGGGGACTCCTTCCAGAGTTCTTC
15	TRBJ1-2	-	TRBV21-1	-	CASSSKRARDYGYTF	TGTGCCAGCAGCTCGAAAAGGGCCAGGGATTATGGCTACACCTTC
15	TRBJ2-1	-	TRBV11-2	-	CASSFGRGRYNEQFF	TGTGCCAGCAGCTTTGGGCGGGGGCGGTACAATGAGCAGTTCTTC
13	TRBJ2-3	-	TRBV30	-	CAWRQSSTDTQYF	TGTGCCTGGAGACAGAGTAGCACAGATACGCAGTATTTT
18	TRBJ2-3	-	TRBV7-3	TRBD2	CASSPYGTSGGSTDTQYF	TGTGCCAGCAGCCCCTACGGGACTAGCGGGGGTAGCACAGATACGCAGTATTTT
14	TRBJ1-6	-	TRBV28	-	CASSRGLGNSPLHF	TGTGCCAGCTCACGCGGGCTGGGGAATTCACCCCTCCACTTT
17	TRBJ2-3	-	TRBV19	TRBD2	CASKGTSGGEVTDTQYF	TGTGCCAGTAAGGGGACTAGCGGGGGGGAAGTCACAGATACGCAGTATTTT
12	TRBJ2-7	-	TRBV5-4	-	CASSTDGYEQYF	TGTGCCAGCAGCACAGACGGATACGAGCAGTACTTC
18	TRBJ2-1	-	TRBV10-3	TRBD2	CAISGTRTSGDTYNEQFF	TGTGCCATCAGTGGGACCAGGACTAGCGGGGATACCTACAATGAGCAGTTCTTC
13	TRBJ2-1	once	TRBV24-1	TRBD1	CATSDLRGPEQFF	TGTGCCACCAGTGATTTGAGGGGGCCTGAGCAGTTCTTC
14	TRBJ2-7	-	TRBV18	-	CASSPSITGREQYF	TGTGCCAGCTCGCCCTCTATTACAGGGCGCGAGCAGTACTTC
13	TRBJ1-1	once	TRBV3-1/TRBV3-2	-	CASSQFMNTEAFF	TGTGCCAGCAGCCAGTTTATGAACACTGAAGCTTTCTTT
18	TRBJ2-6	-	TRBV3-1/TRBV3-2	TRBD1	CASSQIPGQGRGANVLTF	TGTGCCAGCAGCCAAATTCCGGGACAGGGTAGGGGGGCCAACGTCCTGACTTTC
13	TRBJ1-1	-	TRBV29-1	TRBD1	CSAQTGMNTEAFF	TGCAGCGCCCAGACAGGGATGAACACTGAAGCTTTCTTT
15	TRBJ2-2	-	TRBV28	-	CASSGGFTNTGELFF	TGTGCCTCCTCCGGGGGTTTCACGAACACCGGGGAGCTGTTTTTT
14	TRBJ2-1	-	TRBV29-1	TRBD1	CSILTRDRYNEQFF	TGCAGCATTTTAACCCGGGACAGGTACAATGAGCAGTTCTTC
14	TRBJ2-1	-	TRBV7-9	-	CASSFAQSYNEQFF	TGTGCCAGCAGCTTTGCACAGTCCTACAATGAGCAGTTCTTC
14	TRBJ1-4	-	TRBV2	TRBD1	CASSHGQGDEKLFF	TGTGCCAGCAGCCATGGACAGGGCGATGAAAAACTGTTTTTT
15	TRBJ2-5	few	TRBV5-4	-	CASSLVGGAQETQYF	TGTGCCAGCAGCTTGGTCGGCGGGGCCCAAGAGACCCAGTACTTC
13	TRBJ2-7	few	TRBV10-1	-	CASSEGGSYEQYF	TGCGCCAGCAGCGAGGGGGGGAGTTACGAGCAGTACTTC